Listed below are T cell receptor beta chains from one sample, sequenced in a study of T cells and Merkel cell carcinoma outcomes. The method was immunoSEQ multiplex PCR; TCRdb's version includes in-frame clones alone and lacks a portion of them. The sample lists 15,000 to 18,000 clones; about nine tenths were seen once. Sequenced sample: tumor tissue from Merkel cell carcinoma. The receptors stem from a human donor with Merkel cell carcinoma. The CDR3 runs from the conserved cysteine through the conserved F or W. D genes are given only for firm matches. Where a row states a size, it is once, few, many or the class of an expanded clone; other rows omit it.

d_call	clone_size	v_call	j_call	cdr3_aa	cdr3_nt
.	few	TRBV5-1	TRBJ2-7	CASSLTGLPYEQYF	TGCGCCAGCAGCTTAACAGGGTTGCCCTACGAGCAGTACTTC
.	.	TRBV4-2	TRBJ1-3	CASSQERERVTIYF	TGTGCCAGCAGCCAAGAAAGGGAAAGGGTCACCATATATTTT
.	.	TRBV19	TRBJ1-1	CASSFKGDTEAFF	TGTGCCAGTAGCTTCAAGGGGGACACTGAAGCTTTCTTT
.	.	TRBV29-1	TRBJ1-1	CSVEKEYTEAFF	TGCAGCGTTGAAAAGGAGTACACTGAAGCTTTCTTT
.	.	TRBV18	TRBJ1-6	CASSPPTGRGGSPLHF	TGTGCCAGCTCACCCCCAACCGGGAGGGGTGGCTCACCTCTCCACTTT
.	.	TRBV2	TRBJ2-1	CASSVIENNEQFF	TGTGCCAGCAGTGTGATAGAGAACAATGAGCAGTTCTTC
.	.	TRBV6-1	TRBJ2-1	CASRRTDEQFF	TGTGCCAGCAGGAGGACGGATGAGCAGTTCTTC
.	.	TRBV15	TRBJ1-3	CATSRDLGRAIYF	TGTGCCACCAGCAGAGACCTAGGGAGGGCCATATATTTT
TRBD1	once	TRBV18	TRBJ1-4	CASSPSRTGGVEKLFF	TGTGCCAGCTCACCATCAAGGACAGGGGGCGTTGAAAAACTGTTTTTT
TRBD1	.	TRBV11-2	TRBJ2-7	CASSFDLSTGGQYF	TGTGCCAGCAGCTTCGATCTATCGACAGGGGGGCAGTACTTC
TRBD2	few	TRBV6-6	TRBJ2-1	CASSGAGTSDNEQFF	TGTGCCAGCAGTGGGGCAGGGACTAGCGACAATGAGCAGTTCTTC
.	.	TRBV19	TRBJ2-1	CASTPGGNSYNEQFF	TGTGCCAGTACTCCGGGGGGCAACTCCTACAATGAGCAGTTCTTC
TRBD1	once	TRBV4-1	TRBJ1-4	CASSQTGGLVVSEKLFF	TGCGCCAGCAGCCAAACAGGGGGATTAGTCGTTTCAGAAAAACTGTTTTTT
.	.	TRBV28	TRBJ2-7	CASNLTRYEQYF	TGTGCCAGCAATTTAACGCGCTACGAGCAGTACTTC
.	.	TRBV30	TRBJ1-1	CAWGLPGRNTEAFF	TGTGCCTGGGGGCTCCCCGGCCGGAACACTGAAGCTTTCTTT
TRBD2	.	TRBV18	TRBJ2-7	CASSKTSGPSYEQYF	TGTGCCAGCTCAAAGACTAGCGGACCTTCCTACGAGCAGTACTTC
TRBD1	.	TRBV9	TRBJ1-4	CASSGGTVENEKLFF	TGTGCCAGCAGCGGAGGGACAGTGGAGAATGAAAAACTGTTTTTT
.	.	TRBV2	TRBJ2-7	CASSFSRIYEQYF	TGTGCCAGCAGTTTTTCACGGATCTACGAGCAGTACTTC